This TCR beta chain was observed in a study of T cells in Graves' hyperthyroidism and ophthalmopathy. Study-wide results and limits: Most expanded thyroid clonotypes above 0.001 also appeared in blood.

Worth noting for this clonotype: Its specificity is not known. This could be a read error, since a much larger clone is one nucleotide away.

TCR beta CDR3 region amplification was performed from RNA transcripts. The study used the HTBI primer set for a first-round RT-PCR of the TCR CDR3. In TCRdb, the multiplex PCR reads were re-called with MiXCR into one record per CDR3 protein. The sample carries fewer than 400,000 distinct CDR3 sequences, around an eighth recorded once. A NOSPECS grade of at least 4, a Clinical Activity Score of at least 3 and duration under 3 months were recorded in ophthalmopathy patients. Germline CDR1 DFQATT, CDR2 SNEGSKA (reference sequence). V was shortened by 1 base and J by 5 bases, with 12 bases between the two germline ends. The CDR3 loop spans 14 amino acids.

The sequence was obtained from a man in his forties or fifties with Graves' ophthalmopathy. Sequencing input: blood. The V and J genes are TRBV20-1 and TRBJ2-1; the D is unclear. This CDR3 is CSARGDAPHNEQFF. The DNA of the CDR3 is TGCAGTGCTAGAGGGGATGCCCCTCACAATGAGCAGTTCTTC.